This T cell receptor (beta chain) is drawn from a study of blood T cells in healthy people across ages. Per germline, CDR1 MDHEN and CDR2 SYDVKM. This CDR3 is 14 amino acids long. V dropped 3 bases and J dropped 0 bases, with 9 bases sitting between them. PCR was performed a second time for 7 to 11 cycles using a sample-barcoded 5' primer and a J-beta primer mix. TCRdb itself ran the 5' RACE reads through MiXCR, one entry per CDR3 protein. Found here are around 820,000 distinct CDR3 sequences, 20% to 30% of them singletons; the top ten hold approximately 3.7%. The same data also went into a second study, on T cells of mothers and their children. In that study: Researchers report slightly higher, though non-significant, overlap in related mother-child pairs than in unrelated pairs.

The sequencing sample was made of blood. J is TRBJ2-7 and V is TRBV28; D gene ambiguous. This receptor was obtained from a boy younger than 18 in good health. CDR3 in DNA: TGTGCCAGCAGTTTGCTTGGAAACTCCTACGAGCAGTACTTC. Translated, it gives CASSLLGNSYEQYF. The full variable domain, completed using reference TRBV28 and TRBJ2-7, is DVKVTQSSRYLVKRTGEKVFLECVQDMDHENMFWYRQDPGLGLRLIYFSYDVKMKEKGDIPEGYSVSREKKERFSLILESASTNQTSMYLCASSLLGNSYEQYFGPGTRLTVT.